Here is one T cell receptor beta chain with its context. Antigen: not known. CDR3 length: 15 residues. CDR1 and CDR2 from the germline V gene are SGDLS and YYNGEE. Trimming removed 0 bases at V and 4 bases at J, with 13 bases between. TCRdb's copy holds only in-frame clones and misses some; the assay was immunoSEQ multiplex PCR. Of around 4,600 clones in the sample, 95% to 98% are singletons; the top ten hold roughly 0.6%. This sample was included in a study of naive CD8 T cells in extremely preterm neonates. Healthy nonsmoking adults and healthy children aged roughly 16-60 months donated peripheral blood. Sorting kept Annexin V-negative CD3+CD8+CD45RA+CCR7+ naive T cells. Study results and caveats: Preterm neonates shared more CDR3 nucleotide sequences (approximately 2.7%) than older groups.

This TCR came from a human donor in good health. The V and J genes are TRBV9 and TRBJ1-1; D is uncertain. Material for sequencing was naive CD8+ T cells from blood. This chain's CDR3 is CASSVEGRGGTEAFF. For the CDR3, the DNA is TGTGCCAGCAGCGTAGAAGGAAGAGGCGGCACTGAAGCTTTCTTT.